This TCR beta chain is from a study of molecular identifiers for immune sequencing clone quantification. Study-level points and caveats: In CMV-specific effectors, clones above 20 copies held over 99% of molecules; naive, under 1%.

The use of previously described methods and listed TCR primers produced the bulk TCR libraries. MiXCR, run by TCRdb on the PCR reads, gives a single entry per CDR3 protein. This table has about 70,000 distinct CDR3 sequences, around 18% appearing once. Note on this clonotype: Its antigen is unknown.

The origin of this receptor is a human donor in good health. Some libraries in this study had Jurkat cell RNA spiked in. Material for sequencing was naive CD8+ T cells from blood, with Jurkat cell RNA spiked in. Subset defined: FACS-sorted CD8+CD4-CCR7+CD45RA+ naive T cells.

The CDR3 sequence is CASSPPLGAQPQHF. In nucleotides, the CDR3 is TGTGCCAGCAGCCCCCCCCTGGGGGCTCAGCCCCAGCATTTT. This chain joins TRBV7-9 and TRBJ1-5, with D possibly matching TRBD1 (6 bases). The CDR3 covers 14 residues. Trimming took off 5 bases at V and 6 bases at J, with 14 bases between the two ends. The germline CDR1 and CDR2 sequences are SEHNR and FQNEAQ (reference sequence).